This T cell receptor beta chain was observed in a study of cytomegalovirus exposure and HLA in healthy donors. Study-wide context: It was reported in a later analysis that the same platform had been used for the 120 validation repertoires as for the approximately 700 first-cohort repertoires.

Repertoires were generated with immunoSEQ multiplex PCR, while TCRdb's copy carries only in-frame clones and drops some. This repertoire shows about 180,000 clones, 75% to 90% found once; its top ten account for more than 15%. The germline V gene has CDR1 SGHDN and CDR2 FVKESK. V lost 1 base and J lost 7; bases outside the gene matches: 3. The CDR3 extends over 13 amino acids. This chain joins TRBV14 and TRBJ1-1; 7 positions match TRBD1. The sequenced sample consisted of PBMCs. The sequence was collected from a man aged 18 to 29 in good health and CMV-seropositive. Here the CDR3 DNA reads TGTGCCAGCAGCCAAGCGAGGACAGGTGAAGCTTTCTTT. Residues: CASSQARTGEAFF.